These T cell receptor beta chains were read from a single sample in a study of cytotoxic CD8 clonotypes in ibrutinib-treated CLL. The repertoire was sequenced with immunoSEQ multiplex PCR; TCRdb's copy has only in-frame clones and lacks some. The sample shows over 120,000 clones, about 70% of them seen only once. The sample in question was PBMCs, obtained after 24 months of ibrutinib treatment. The receptors here all came from a human donor with chronic lymphocytic leukemia. CDR3s leave out the opening cysteine and the closing phenylalanine or tryptophan. D genes are given only for firm matches.

d_call v_call cdr3_aa
TRBD1 TRBV5-5 ASSSTGSGVNYGYT
- TRBV9 ASSVDGNTIY
- TRBV27 ASLSPGQEAF
- TRBV5-1 ASSLVFQETQY
TRBD2 TRBV6-6 ASTQGLAGADTQY
TRBD2 TRBV2 ASSALAGAGETQY
- TRBV7-6 ASSLAPGRLNEKLF
- TRBV4-1 ASSQKSTRNTEAF
- TRBV6-5 ASSYDRNYGYT
TRBD1 TRBV6-5 ASSPTGETQPQH
TRBD1 TRBV6-5 ASSLTGLNEQF
TRBD2 TRBV10-1 ASSESVTSGEQY
TRBD1 TRBV29-1 STSAGGNTEAF
- TRBV6-5 ASGRTSNYGYT
TRBD1 TRBV7-2 ASSLGQGLNTEAF
- TRBV4-1 ASSQGDRMNYGYT
- TRBV25-1 ASSEYGSYEQY
- TRBV11-2 ASSAGEGDTIY
- TRBV5-1 ASLRGPDSTYNEQF
- TRBV4-2 ASSQGAHGAGEKLF
TRBD1 TRBV5-6 ASSDGTGDQPQH
- TRBV30 ACTLRGGWDEQF
TRBD2 TRBV6-6 ATITMVGGGTDTQY
- TRBV28 ASSLSGETQY
- TRBV7-8 ASSTAGSGANVLT
TRBD1 TRBV6-5 ASSQDRPPTYGYT
- TRBV5-5 ASSLGLGLNIQY
- TRBV6-1 ASSAPSDSYEQY
- TRBV6-5 ASSTLDKAF
- TRBV6-6 ASSPIGGYT
TRBD1 TRBV5-1 ASSLAGQGGQPQH
- TRBV18 ASSPSGRVSGEQY
- TRBV5-8 ASSLGGQNNSPLH
TRBD1 TRBV19 ASSRHGTGGTDTQY
- TRBV7-9 ASSFTDSDTQY
- TRBV7-2 ASSPPGRPQVGELF
- TRBV7-9 ASSLWIGGAKVTEQF
- TRBV9 ASSVAAGNQPQH
- TRBV6-5 ASSSDRGNQPQH
- TRBV28 ASTTTGPNSPLH
- TRBV5-6 ASSLTEGWDEQY
- TRBV30 AWSGGFYNSPLH
TRBD1 TRBV27 ASSLWAGQATEKLF
- TRBV4-3 ASSQDLGQLEKLF
- TRBV6-6 ASGPTDTQY
- TRBV7-2 ASRRGTGEETQY
- TRBV28 ASTIGGDTGELF
- TRBV7-2 ASSLGVGVNEKLF
TRBD1 TRBV19 ASSPRTGGGTEAF
- TRBV27 ASSLEGTDTQY
- TRBV6-5 ASGRQMGTYEQY
- TRBV27 ASGRSGQPQH
TRBD1 TRBV6-5 ASSYGAGGRSPLH
- TRBV28 ASTTWGAPWAEQY
TRBD1 TRBV19 ASSTGTGSYEQY